These 29 T cell receptor beta chains share one sample of origin, sequenced in a study of blood T cell repertoires in COVID-19. Using immunoSEQ multiplex PCR, the repertoire was profiled, and TCRdb retains in-frame clones only, with some absent. The sample contains hundreds of thousands of clones, 75% to 90% of which appear only once. The sequencing sample was made of peripheral blood. All receptors come from a man aged 55 to 70 who had recovered from COVID-19.

J is TRBJ2-2 and V is TRBV7-8, with 14 bases fitting TRBD2. The germline V gene encodes CDR1 SGHVS and CDR2 FQNEAQ. CDR3 size: 19 residues. J was trimmed by 3 bases and V by 5 bases; bases with no gene match: 11. In DNA, the CDR3 is TGTGCCAGCAGCCCAGGACTAGCGGGAGGACGGTCCGACACCGGGGAGCTGTTTTTT. This encodes CASSPGLAGGRSDTGELFF.

The chain is built from TRBV5-5 and TRBJ1-2; 9 positions match TRBD1. The CDR3 has 14 amino acids. The germline CDR1 and CDR2 sequences are SGHKS and YYEKEE (reference sequence). V dropped 3 bases and J dropped 6; count of bases not matched to a gene: 6. In nucleotides, the CDR3 is TGTGCCAGCAGCTCACAGGGACAGGGAAATGGCTACACCTTC. Its translation: CASSSQGQGNGYTF.

This clone has only a few counts. The V and J genes are TRBV19 and TRBJ2-2; TRBD1 matches 9 bases. Germline V lookup: CDR1 LNHDA, CDR2 SQIVND (reference sequence). The CDR3 runs to 15 residues. V dropped 3 bases and J dropped 4; count of bases not matched to a gene: 3. CDR3 sequence: CASSIGQGTTGELFF. CDR3 DNA sequence: TGTGCCAGTAGTATCGGACAGGGGACCACCGGGGAGCTGTTTTTT.

This sequence joins TRBV2 and TRBJ2-2; 9 nucleotides line up with TRBD2. The V and J ends lost 4 bases and 1 base, in that order; junction bases with no gene match: 4. Germline assignment: CDR1 SNHLY and CDR2 FYNNEI. This CDR3 has 16 residues. CDR3 DNA sequence: TGTGCCAGCAGTGGGGGTAGCGGGGGGAACACCGGGGAGCTGTTTTTT. Amino acids: CASSGGSGGNTGELFF.

The chain is built from TRBV9 and TRBJ2-1; TRBD2 matches 8 bases. The V gene end was trimmed by 1 base and the J gene end by 5 bases; junction bases not matched to a gene: 8. Germline loops: CDR1 SGDLS, CDR2 YYNGEE. This CDR3 contains 16 residues. The CDR3 reads CASSVRSLSGNNEQFF. The CDR3 nucleotides read TGTGCCAGCAGCGTACGCTCTCTTAGCGGGAACAATGAGCAGTTCTTC.

The CDR3: CASRQQGLETQYF. The CDR3 nucleotides are TGCGCCAGCAGGCAGCAGGGTTTAGAGACCCAGTACTTC. J is TRBJ2-5 and V is TRBV4-1; possible D gene TRBD1, 5 bases. Trimming stripped 6 bases from V and 4 bases from J, with 12 bases between. Germline V gene sequence: CDR1 MGHRA, CDR2 YSYEKL. This CDR3 is 13 amino acids long.

V gene TRBV7-9 combines with J gene TRBJ2-7, with TRBD1 matching over 8 bases. The V gene end was trimmed by 3 bases and the J gene end by 2 bases; junction bases not matched to a gene: 0. The CDR3 consists of 13 residues. CDR1 is SEHNR, CDR2 FQNEAQ, per germline (reference sequence). Here the CDR3 DNA reads TGTGCCAGCAGCTTGGACAGGGCCTACGAGCAGTACTTC. The encoded protein is CASSLDRAYEQYF.

The chain is built from TRBV5-6 and TRBJ1-1, with D possibly TRBD1 on 5 matching bases. The CDR3 is made up of 13 amino acids. The ends were cut back, 4 bases at V and 8 bases at J, with 15 bases in the middle. Germline V gene lookup returns CDR1 SGHDT and CDR2 YYEEEE. CDR3 loop: CASSPNRQIEAFF. For the CDR3, the DNA is TGTGCCAGCAGCCCCAATAGACAGATAGAAGCTTTCTTT.

The chain couples TRBV2 to TRBJ2-1, with 8 bases identical to TRBD2. CDR3 length equals 15 residues. In germline, CDR1 is SNHLY, CDR2 FYNNEI. The V segment lost 6 bases and the J segment 3 bases; nucleotides outside the gene matches: 7. CDR3 in amino acids: CASSSGTSDYNEQFF. The CDR3 DNA reads as TGTGCCAGCAGCTCCGGGACTAGTGACTACAATGAGCAGTTCTTC.

The chain has TRBV2 and TRBJ1-5, with D unresolved. Trimming removed 2 bases from V and 4 bases from J, with 9 bases in between. Germline V gene sequence: CDR1 SNHLY, CDR2 FYNNEI. This CDR3 has 14 residues. The CDR3 sequence is CASSERSGNQPQHF. Here the CDR3 DNA reads TGTGCCAGCAGTGAACGGTCGGGGAATCAGCCCCAGCATTTT.

The chain joins TRBV6-1 to TRBJ2-5; tentative D call: TRBD1 (5 bases). Trimming took 0 bases from V and 5 from J, leaving 10 bases between them. Per germline, CDR1 MNHNS and CDR2 SASEGT. This CDR3 is 14 amino acids long. The CDR3 bases are TGTGCCAGCAGTGAAGCAGGGAAGGGGGAGACCCAGTACTTC. Protein product: CASSEAGKGETQYF.

The chain couples TRBV12-5 to TRBJ2-7; the D gene is possibly TRBD2 (5 bases). This CDR3 spans 10 amino acids. In germline, CDR1 is LGHNT, CDR2 FRNRAP. V was cut by 10 bases and J by 6 bases, with 10 bases left in between. CDR3 nucleotides: TGTGCTACCCCCGCGGGCGAGCAGTACTTC. Protein product: CATPAGEQYF.

This chain joins TRBV5-8 and TRBJ1-5; 8 bases are shared with TRBD1. The CDR3 spans 15 residues. Per germline, CDR1 SGHTS and CDR2 YDEGEE. V lost 6 bases and J lost 5; bases outside the gene matches: 10. The CDR3 DNA is TGTGCCAGCAACCCGGCGCAGGGGGCATATCAGCCCCAGCATTTT. Its protein is CASNPAQGAYQPQHF.

This clone was counted a single time. The chain recombines TRBV12-3 or TRBV12-4 with TRBJ2-7, with a weak D call TRBD1 (6 bases). This CDR3 is built from 13 residues. V was trimmed by 6 bases and J by 5 bases, leaving 14 bases between them. CDR3 sequence (DNA): TGTGCCAGCAGGCCAGGGGAACGGGACGAGCAGTACTTC. This gives the protein CASRPGERDEQYF.

The chain has TRBV7-3 and TRBJ2-1, with D maybe TRBD2 (5 bases). V was cut by 5 bases and J by 6 bases, with 14 bases left in between. The CDR3 has 14 amino acids. Germline V lookup: CDR1 SGHTA, CDR2 FQGTGA. CDR3 sequence: CASSTGLTPNEQFF. The DNA of the CDR3 is TGTGCCAGCAGCACTGGACTGACTCCCAATGAGCAGTTCTTC.

This sequence joins TRBV5-1 and TRBJ2-1; 11 nucleotides match TRBD2. Germline trimming cut 0 bases from V and 3 bases from J; bases unmatched to any gene: 8. The germline V gene encodes CDR1 SGHRS and CDR2 YFSETQ. This CDR3 is built from 18 residues. CDR3 nucleotide sequence: TGCGCCAGCAGCTTGGATGGGTCTAGCGGGGGGAACTACAATGAGCAGTTCTTC. This sequence encodes CASSLDGSSGGNYNEQFF. Using reference TRBV5-1 and TRBJ2-1 for the parts outside the CDR3, the full variable domain is KAGVTQTPRYLIKTRGQQVTLSCSPISGHRSVSWYQQTPGQGLQFLFEYFSETQRNKGNFPGRFSGRQFSNSRSEMNVSTLELGDSALYLCASSLDGSSGGNYNEQFFGPGTRLTVL.

V is TRBV6-7 and J is TRBJ1-6; D uncertain. TRBV6-7 belongs to the ORF category, with a function that is uncertain. This CDR3 region has 11 residues. V shed 4 bases and J shed 7 bases, with 2 bases lying between them. The CDR3 here is CASSSNSPLHF. The DNA for the CDR3 is TGTGCCAGCAGTTCAAATTCACCCCTCCACTTT.

The chain carries TRBV29-1 and TRBJ1-1; 8 bases align to TRBD1. The CDR3 contains 12 residues. V gave up 6 bases and J gave up 4 bases; unmatched junction bases: 4. Germline loops: CDR1 SQVTM, CDR2 ANQGSEA. CDR3 loop: CSVTDRGTEAFF. The CDR3 DNA reads as TGCAGCGTCACCGACAGGGGCACTGAAGCTTTCTTT.

This chain joins TRBV5-8 and TRBJ1-5, with 10 bases identical to TRBD1. Germline V gene sequence: CDR1 SGHTS, CDR2 YDEGEE. V trimming: 3 bases; J trimming: 4 bases; junction bases outside the gene matches: 4. This CDR3 spans 15 amino acids. The CDR3 DNA reads TGTGCCAGCAGCTGGGGGGGACAGGGGAATCAGCCCCAGCATTTT. Encoded protein: CASSWGGQGNQPQHF.

This chain connects TRBV7-6 to TRBJ1-5, with 7 bases identical to TRBD1. Per the germline V gene, CDR1 is SGHVS and CDR2 is FNYEAQ. The CDR3 has 13 residues. V dropped 2 bases and J dropped 5; count of bases not matched to a gene: 0. The CDR3 protein is CASSLTGDQPQHF. CDR3 coding DNA: TGTGCCAGCAGCTTAACAGGGGATCAGCCCCAGCATTTT.

The rearrangement uses TRBV6-5 and TRBJ1-5; D unclear. The V gene's germline CDR1 is MNHEY and CDR2 SVGAGI. V lost 2 bases and J 11 bases, leaving 13 bases between the germline ends. The CDR3 has 13 residues. The CDR3 DNA reads TGTGCCAGCAGTTACACCAGTGGCAAAGCCCAGCATTTT. Its translation is CASSYTSGKAQHF.

This clone was observed a few times. This rearrangement joins TRBV19 to TRBJ1-3, with D uncertain. This CDR3 region has 15 residues. Germline V lookup: CDR1 LNHDA, CDR2 SQIVND (reference sequence). Trimming shortened V by 1 base and J by 1 base, and 8 bases separated the two germline ends. CDR3 nucleotide sequence: TGTGCCAGTAGTATAGGCTGGCTTTCTGGAAACACCATATATTTT. Its protein is CASSIGWLSGNTIYF.

The chain uses TRBV6-2 or TRBV6-3 and TRBJ2-7; 10 nucleotides align to TRBD2. Germline trimming cut 5 bases from V and 0 bases from J; bases unmatched to any gene: 1. The CDR3 is 14 residues long. Germline lookup yields CDR1 MNHEY and CDR2 SVGEGT. The CDR3 bases are TGTGCCAGCAGTCGGACTAGCGGCTCCTACGAGCAGTACTTC. It codes for CASSRTSGSYEQYF.

V gene TRBV7-3 combines with J gene TRBJ2-5; D possibly corresponds to TRBD1 (7 bases). CDR3 length: 14 residues. Germline V gene data show CDR1 as SGHTA and CDR2 as FQGTGA. V lost 1 base and J 4 bases, leaving 10 bases between the germline ends. CDR3 region: CASSLSGDRETQYF. CDR3 bases: TGTGCCAGCAGCTTAAGCGGGGACAGAGAGACCCAGTACTTC. Complete variable domain (other parts from reference TRBV7-3 and TRBJ2-5): GAGVSQTPSNKVTEKGKYVELRCDPISGHTALYWYRQSLGQGPEFLIYFQGTGAADDSGLPNDRFFAVRPEGSVSTLKIQRTERGDSAVYLCASSLSGDRETQYFGPGTRLLVL.

CDR3 DNA: TGTGCCACCAGCAGAGATCGGGGACAGAGCAACACTGAAGCTTTCTTT. This gives the protein CATSRDRGQSNTEAFF. The V and J genes are TRBV15 and TRBJ1-1, with 7 bases matching TRBD1. Germline CDR1 and CDR2: LNHNV and YYDKDF (reference sequence). CDR3 length equals 16 residues. J gave up 2 bases and V 0 bases, and 6 bases lay outside the gene matches.

This chain links TRBV5-1 with TRBJ2-2; 7 bases are shared with TRBD1. With V trimmed by 0 bases and J by 3 bases, 2 bases remained unmatched. Germline CDR1 and CDR2: SGHRS and YFSETQ. There are 15 residues in the CDR3. In DNA form, the CDR3 reads TGCGCCAGCAGCTTGGGGGACAGCCACACCGGGGAGCTGTTTTTT. Translating gives CASSLGDSHTGELFF.

This clone appeared a few times. The rearrangement links TRBV27 to TRBJ1-1; no clear D. CDR3 length: 14 amino acids. Trimming took 8 bases from V and 1 from J, leaving 14 bases between them. Germline CDR1 MNHEY, CDR2 SMNVEV (reference sequence). In DNA form, the CDR3 reads TGTGCCAGCTCCCGACGGGAAGGGAACACTGAAGCTTTCTTT. It is translated as CASSRREGNTEAFF.

The V and J genes are TRBV15 and TRBJ2-1; 10 bases are a match to TRBD2. Germline loops: CDR1 LNHNV, CDR2 YYDKDF (reference sequence). The ends lost 5 bases at V and 4 bases at J; junction bases unmatched: 14. The CDR3 loop spans 18 amino acids. The CDR3 region is CATSPMSLLAGHYNEQFF. Here the CDR3 DNA reads TGTGCCACCAGCCCTATGAGCCTACTAGCGGGACATTACAATGAGCAGTTCTTC.

This chain uses TRBV6-2 or TRBV6-3 with TRBJ1-2; weak D call: TRBD1 (6 bases). The CDR3 totals 14 residues. In germline, CDR1 is MNHEY, CDR2 SVGEGT. Trimming removed 4 bases at V and 4 bases at J, with 13 bases between. The CDR3 here is CASSWDNYVYGYTF. CDR3 bases: TGTGCCAGCAGTTGGGACAATTACGTCTATGGCTACACCTTC.